This T cell receptor beta chain was sequenced for a study of CXCR3-negative and CXCR3-positive naive CD8 T cells (dated by TCRdb to about 2019). Context from the whole study: Approximately 140 million TRB reads were obtained in total, roughly 1.5 +/- 0.3 million reads per library. Diversity and physicochemical repertoire analyses covered about a dozen donors pooled from two independent experiments. Naive subsets from about five donors and memory cells from 3 donors were included in the TRBV-TRBJ cluster analysis.

Sequencing instrument: NextSeq 550. The Human TCR Profiling Kit (MiLaboratory) was used to make UMI-labeled 5' RACE TRB cDNA libraries. cDNA synthesis used the entire amount of extracted RNA, and PCR amplification then used the entire amount of cDNA produced. Libraries were prepared in parallel with an identical number of PCR cycles. The study's own analysis went as follows. With a minimum of two reads required per UMI, MIGEC and MiXCR pulled out about 50,000 +/- 10,000 unique UMI-labeled TRB cDNA molecules from each library. Each library averaged 40,000 +/- 10,000 functional in-frame TRB CDR3 nucleotide clonotypes without stop codons. After each sample was downsampled to 5000 UMI-labeled TRB molecules, VDJtools was used to calculate diversity metrics such as normalized Shannon-Wiener and Chao1. Clonotype-size-weighted physicochemical properties of the central five CDR3 residues (interaction energy, strength, volume and Kidera factor 4) were computed in VDJtools. TCRdb reprocessed the reads and provides one entry for every CDR3 protein sequence; no DNA is given. The V and J calls and clone size are TCRdb's, not the authors'. The sample table includes 45,000 or so distinct CDR3 sequences. Around 15% of the sample lies in the top ten.

Each CD8+ T cell subset was flow-sorted in triplicate, with fewer than 350,000 cells per subset placed directly into RLT lysis buffer. Peripheral blood mononuclear cells were isolated from buffy coats using standard density gradient centrifugation. An RNeasy Mini Kit was used to extract total RNA from the sorted cells. Details on this clonotype: Its recognized antigen is unknown.

CDR1 MDHEN and CDR2 SYDVKM were looked up in the germline V gene. The CDR3 has 15 amino acids, counting the end cysteine and phenylalanine. DNA is not on record. Study-level results and caveats: Because surface CD5, which is linked to self-reactivity in mice, was comparable between the naive subsets, TCR interaction strength was also inferred from TRB CDR3 physicochemical properties. Repertoire diversity was comparably high in both naive subsets but much lower in memory CD8+ T cells. Similar TRBV-TRBJ usage was shown by naive CXCR3-negative and CXCR3-positive cells from the same donor, whereas distinct patterns were shown by memory cells. Because CXCR3 expression was partially decreased after cryopreservation, freshly isolated PBMCs were used for most assays.

Input material: memory CD8+ T cells from blood. Explained via the paper, the cell subset or site label denotes: conventional CD8+ memory T cells (TMEM), sorted as controls. This TCR was sampled from a human donor in good health. Some clones in this sample may be carry-over from other donors' samples. The V and J segments used are TRBV28 and TRBJ2-5; TCRdb selects TRBD1, and the lack of DNA leaves this call unchecked. This receptor has the CDR3 CASRVRDRLQETQYF. The CDR3, completed at both ends by the reference TRBV28 and TRBJ2-5 genes, gives the full variable domain DVKVTQSSRYLVKRTGEKVFLECVQDMDHENMFWYRQDPGLGLRLIYFSYDVKMKEKGDIPEGYSVSREKKERFSLILESASTNQTSMYLCASRVRDRLQETQYFGPGTRLLVL.